These 17 T cell receptor beta chains share one sample of origin, sequenced in a study of cytomegalovirus exposure and HLA in healthy donors. The PCR had 60 Vbeta and 13 Jbeta primers. The protocol was immunoSEQ multiplex PCR, while the TCRdb copy is restricted to in-frame clones and leaves out a portion. The sample has around 170,000 clones, around four fifths seen once. Sequences were obtained from PBMCs. Receptors originate from a woman between 18 and 29 years old in good health and CMV-seronegative.

This sequence joins TRBV27 and TRBJ2-5; D is possibly TRBD1 (5 bases). There are 16 residues in the CDR3. Trimming left V 0 bases short and J 0 bases short, with 11 bases between. Germline-derived CDR1 and CDR2 are MNHEY and SMNVEV (reference sequence). Here the CDR3 reads CASSLSGHQYQETQYF. The DNA of the CDR3 is TGTGCCAGCAGTTTATCAGGACACCAGTACCAAGAGACCCAGTACTTC.

The rearrangement links TRBV5-6 to TRBJ2-1, with unresolved D. V lost 3 bases and J lost 9, with 13 bases in between. The germline V gene has CDR1 SGHDT and CDR2 YYEEEE. This CDR3 has 13 residues. The CDR3 region has the DNA TGTGCCAGCAGCTCCTCACTACGATCTGAGCAGTTCTTC. This codes for CASSSSLRSEQFF. Together with reference TRBV5-6 and TRBJ2-1, the CDR3 gives the full variable domain: DAGVTQSPTHLIKTRGQQVTLRCSPKSGHDTVSWYQQALGQGPQFIFQYYEEEERQRGNFPDRFSGHQFPNYSSELNVNALLLGDSALYLCASSSSLRSEQFFGPGTRLTVL.

CDR3 residues: CASSFSSRGRQYF. Written as DNA, the CDR3 is TGTGCCAGCAGTTTTTCTAGTAGGGGGCGCCAGTACTTC. The chain has TRBV28 and TRBJ2-7; 7 bases are shared with TRBD1. This CDR3 region has 13 residues. Germline assignment: CDR1 MDHEN and CDR2 SYDVKM. V was clipped by 3 bases and J by 10 bases; unmatched bases: 9. The complete variable domain, with remaining parts taken from reference TRBV28 and TRBJ2-7, reads DVKVTQSSRYLVKRTGEKVFLECVQDMDHENMFWYRQDPGLGLRLIYFSYDVKMKEKGDIPEGYSVSREKKERFSLILESASTNQTSMYLCASSFSSRGRQYFGPGTRLTVT.

The genes are TRBV5-1 and TRBJ2-3, with D perhaps matching TRBD2 (6 bases). CDR1 is SGHRS and CDR2 is YFSETQ in the germline V gene. Trimming removed 5 bases at V and 2 bases at J, with 12 bases between. The CDR3 runs 14 residues. The CDR3 sequence: CASSLAETTDTQYF. As DNA, the CDR3 is TGCGCCAGCAGTTTAGCGGAGACCACAGATACGCAGTATTTT.

V usage is TRBV28 and J usage is TRBJ2-1; tentatively, D is TRBD2 (5 bases). Germline loops: CDR1 MDHEN, CDR2 SYDVKM. The CDR3 consists of 13 residues. Between the trimmed V and J ends, which lost 5 bases and 4 bases, there was a span of 9 bases. Written as DNA, the CDR3 is TGTGCCAGCAGTGGGAGTGCTTACAATGAGCAGTTCTTC. Encoded protein: CASSGSAYNEQFF.

The genes are TRBV29-1 and TRBJ1-5, with 8 bases fitting TRBD1. V lost 4 bases, J lost 11 bases, and 16 bases stayed unmatched. From germline, CDR1 is SQVTM and CDR2 ANQGSEA. This CDR3 region has 15 residues. The CDR3 sequence is CSVAPGQVTFGTQHF. The CDR3 DNA sequence: TGCAGCGTTGCTCCGGGACAGGTTACCTTTGGGACCCAGCATTTT.

This chain connects TRBV5-1 to TRBJ2-5; D is undetermined. V was clipped by 5 bases and J by 2 bases, with 7 bases between them. This CDR3 is 12 amino acids long. CDR1 and CDR2 from the germline V gene are SGHRS and YFSETQ. The CDR3 region has the DNA TGCGCCAGCAGACTGGTACAAGAGACCCAGTACTTC. Encoded protein: CASRLVQETQYF.

This clone was detected only once. CDR3 residues: CATARGGGALETQYF. The CDR3 bases are TGTGCCACTGCCAGGGGCGGGGGGGCTTTGGAGACCCAGTACTTC. The rearrangement links TRBV19 to TRBJ2-5, with 9 bases matching TRBD2. The CDR3 runs 15 residues. Germline V gene data show CDR1 as LNHDA and CDR2 as SQIVND (reference sequence). V shed 10 bases and J 5 bases; nucleotides not matched to a gene: 14.

The V gene is TRBV11-1, the J gene TRBJ2-7; 9 bases align to TRBD1. The CDR3 is 14 residues long. Germline lookup yields CDR1 SGHAT and CDR2 FQDESV (reference sequence). V gave up 6 bases and J gave up 4 bases; unmatched junction bases: 7. CDR3 coding DNA: TGTGCCAGCAGGAAAGGGACAGGGAGATACGAGCAGTACTTC. Its translation: CASRKGTGRYEQYF.

This clone has only one observation. CDR3 amino acids: CASSYSWEDNQPQHF. In nucleotides, the CDR3 is TGTGCCAGCAGTTACTCGTGGGAGGACAATCAGCCCCAGCATTTT. The V call is TRBV6-5, the J call TRBJ1-5; D is ambiguous. Trimming stripped 0 bases from V and 3 bases from J, with 9 bases between. Germline V gene lookup returns CDR1 MNHEY and CDR2 SVGAGI. CDR3 size: 15 residues.

Many counts were recorded for this clone. This sequence joins TRBV7-9 and TRBJ1-1, with 7 bases lining up with TRBD1. The trim removed 5 bases at V and 11 bases at J, leaving 23 bases unmatched. This CDR3 has 17 amino acids. Germline lookup yields CDR1 SEHNR and CDR2 FQNEAQ (reference sequence). The CDR3 coding sequence is TGTGCCAGCAGCCAAGATAAAGGGGGCCTTGGGGGGCTGGCCGCTTTCTTT. It translates to CASSQDKGGLGGLAAFF.

The chain is built from TRBV7-3 and TRBJ2-7; 9 bases are shared with TRBD1. This CDR3 is built from 15 residues. CDR1 is SGHTA, CDR2 FQGTGA, per germline. V shed 2 bases, J shed 6 bases, and the junction held 8 bases outside the gene matches. The CDR3 region has the DNA TGTGCCAGCAGCTTAGGGGTGGGACAGGGCTTCGAGCAGTACTTC. It is translated as CASSLGVGQGFEQYF.

V and J are TRBV7-2 and TRBJ1-3; no definite D call. The CDR3 contains 13 residues. CDR1 and CDR2 (germline): SGHTA, FQGNSA. V dropped 2 bases and J dropped 4 bases, with 6 bases sitting between them. The CDR3 nucleotides are TGTGCCAGCAGCTTAATCAGGGGAAACACCATATATTTT. Encoded protein: CASSLIRGNTIYF.

The chain links TRBV7-2 to TRBJ1-5; 7 positions agree with TRBD1. V lost 6 bases to trimming and J lost 5 bases; unmatched junction nucleotides: 7. This CDR3 has 14 amino acids. Germline CDR1 SGHTA, CDR2 FQGNSA. For the CDR3, the DNA is TGTGCCAGCAGTCTCGAGGGGGCAGATCAGCCCCAGCATTTT. This gives the protein CASSLEGADQPQHF.

The chain couples TRBV11-1 to TRBJ2-3; D may be TRBD1 (6 bases). The germline gives CDR1 SGHAT, CDR2 FQDESV (reference sequence). The CDR3 contains 14 residues. Trimming removed 3 bases at V and 6 bases at J, with 13 bases between. CDR3 sequence reads: CASSFPPRGDTQYF. CDR3 bases: TGTGCCAGCAGCTTCCCCCCCAGGGGTGATACGCAGTATTTT.

The rearrangement links TRBV30 to TRBJ2-1; a weak D match, TRBD2 (5 bases). This CDR3 has 15 residues. Between the trimmed V and J ends, which lost 0 bases and 9 bases, there was a span of 18 bases. From germline, CDR1 is GTSNPN and CDR2 SVGIG (reference sequence). The CDR3 DNA follows: TGTGCCTGGAGTGTACGAGTATCCGTCGAGGGTGAGCAGTTCTTC. It codes for CAWSVRVSVEGEQFF.

The V and J genes are TRBV6-1 and TRBJ2-3; 11 bases align to TRBD1. CDR1 MNHNS and CDR2 SASEGT come from the germline V gene. The CDR3 length is 19 residues. J was trimmed by 5 bases and V by 4 bases; bases with no gene match: 17. CDR3 sequence reads: CASSVEFFRTGGVRDTQYF. The CDR3 coding sequence is TGTGCCAGCAGTGTAGAATTCTTTAGGACAGGGGGCGTCAGAGATACGCAGTATTTT.